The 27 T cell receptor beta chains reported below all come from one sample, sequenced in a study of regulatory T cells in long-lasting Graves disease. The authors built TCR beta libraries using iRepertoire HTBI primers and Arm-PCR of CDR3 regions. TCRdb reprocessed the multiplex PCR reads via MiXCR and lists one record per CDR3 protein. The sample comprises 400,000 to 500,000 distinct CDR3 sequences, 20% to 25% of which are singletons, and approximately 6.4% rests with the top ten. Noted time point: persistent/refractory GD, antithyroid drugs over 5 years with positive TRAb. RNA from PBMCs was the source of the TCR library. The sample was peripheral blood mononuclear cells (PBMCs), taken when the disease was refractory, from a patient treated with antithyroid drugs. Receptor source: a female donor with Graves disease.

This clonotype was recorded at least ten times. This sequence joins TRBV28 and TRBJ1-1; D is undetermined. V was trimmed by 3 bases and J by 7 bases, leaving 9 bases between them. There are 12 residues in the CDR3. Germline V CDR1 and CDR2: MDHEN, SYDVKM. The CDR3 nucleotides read TGTGCCAGCAGTTTGTCAATCGATGAAGCTTTCTTT. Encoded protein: CASSLSIDEAFF.

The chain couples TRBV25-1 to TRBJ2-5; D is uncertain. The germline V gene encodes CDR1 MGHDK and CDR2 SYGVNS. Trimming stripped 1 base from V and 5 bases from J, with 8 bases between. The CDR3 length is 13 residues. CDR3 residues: CASSEFRVETQYF. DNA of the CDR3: TGTGCCAGCAGTGAATTTCGCGTGGAGACCCAGTACTTC.

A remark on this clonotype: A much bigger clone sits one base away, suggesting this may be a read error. CDR3 DNA: TGTGCCAGCAGCAGAAGCTTTAGTGAAAAACTGTTTTTT. Protein product: CASSRSFSEKLFF. The chain uses TRBV27 and TRBJ1-4; D unresolved. The germline V gene encodes CDR1 MNHEY and CDR2 SMNVEV (reference sequence). The CDR3 loop spans 13 amino acids. With 6 bases removed from V and 7 bases from J, the gap between germline ends came to 12 bases.

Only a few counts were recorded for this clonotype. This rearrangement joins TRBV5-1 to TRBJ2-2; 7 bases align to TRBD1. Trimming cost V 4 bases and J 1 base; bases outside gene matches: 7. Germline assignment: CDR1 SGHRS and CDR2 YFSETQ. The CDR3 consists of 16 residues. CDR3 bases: TGCGCCAGCAGCACAGGGGATATGGGGAACACCGGGGAGCTGTTTTTT. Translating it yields CASSTGDMGNTGELFF.

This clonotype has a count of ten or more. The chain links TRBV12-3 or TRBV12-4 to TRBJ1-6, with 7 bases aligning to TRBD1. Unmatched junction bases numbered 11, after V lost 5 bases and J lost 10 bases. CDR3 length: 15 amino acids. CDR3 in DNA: TGTGCCAGCAGTCCAAGCTCAGGGGGTGTCTCACCCCTCCACTTT. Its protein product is CASSPSSGGVSPLHF.

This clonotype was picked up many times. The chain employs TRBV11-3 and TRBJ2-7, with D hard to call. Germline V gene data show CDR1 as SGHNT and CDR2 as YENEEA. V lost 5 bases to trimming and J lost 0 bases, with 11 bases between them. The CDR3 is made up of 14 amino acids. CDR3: CASSRQEDSYEQYF. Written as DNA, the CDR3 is TGTGCCAGCAGCCGTCAGGAAGACTCCTACGAGCAGTACTTC.

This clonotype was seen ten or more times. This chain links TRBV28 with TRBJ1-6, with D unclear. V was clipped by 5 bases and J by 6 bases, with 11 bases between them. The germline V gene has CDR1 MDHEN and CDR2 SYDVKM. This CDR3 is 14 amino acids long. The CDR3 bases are TGTGCCAGCAGTCCGGGCTTTGGTAATTCACCCCTCCACTTT. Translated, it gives CASSPGFGNSPLHF.

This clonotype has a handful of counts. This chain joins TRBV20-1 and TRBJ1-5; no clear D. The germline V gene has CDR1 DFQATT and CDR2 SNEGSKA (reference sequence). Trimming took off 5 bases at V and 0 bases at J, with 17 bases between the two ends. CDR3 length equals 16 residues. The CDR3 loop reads CSAHPTMWVSNQPQHF. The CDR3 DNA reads TGCAGTGCTCACCCGACGATGTGGGTTAGCAATCAGCCCCAGCATTTT.

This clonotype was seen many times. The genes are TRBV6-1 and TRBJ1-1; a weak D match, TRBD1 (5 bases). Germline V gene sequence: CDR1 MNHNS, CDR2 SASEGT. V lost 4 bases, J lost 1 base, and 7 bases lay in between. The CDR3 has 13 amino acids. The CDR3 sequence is CASSGTRNTEAFF. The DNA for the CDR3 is TGTGCCAGCAGTGGGACACGGAACACTGAAGCTTTCTTT.

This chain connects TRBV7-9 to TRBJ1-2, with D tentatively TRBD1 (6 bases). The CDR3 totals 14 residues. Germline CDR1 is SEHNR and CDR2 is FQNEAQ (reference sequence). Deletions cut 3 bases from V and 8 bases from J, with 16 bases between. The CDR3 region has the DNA TGTGCCAGCAGCTTTACGGGGGGCCGTGGCGGCTACACCTTC. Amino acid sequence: CASSFTGGRGGYTF.

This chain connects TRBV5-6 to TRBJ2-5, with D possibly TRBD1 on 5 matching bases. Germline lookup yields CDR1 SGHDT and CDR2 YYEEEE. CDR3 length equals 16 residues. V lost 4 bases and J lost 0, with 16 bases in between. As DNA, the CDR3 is TGTGCCAGCAGCCCCCCCGGACACGACTACCAAGAGACCCAGTACTTC. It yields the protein CASSPPGHDYQETQYF.

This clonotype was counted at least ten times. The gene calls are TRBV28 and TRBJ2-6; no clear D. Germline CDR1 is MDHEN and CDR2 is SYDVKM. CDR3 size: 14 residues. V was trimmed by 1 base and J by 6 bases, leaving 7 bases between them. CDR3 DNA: TGTGCCAGCAGTTTATCCCACCAGGCCAACGTCCTGACTTTC. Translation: CASSLSHQANVLTF. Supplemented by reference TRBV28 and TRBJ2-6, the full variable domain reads DVKVTQSSRYLVKRTGEKVFLECVQDMDHENMFWYRQDPGLGLRLIYFSYDVKMKEKGDIPEGYSVSREKKERFSLILESASTNQTSMYLCASSLSHQANVLTFGAGSRLTVL.

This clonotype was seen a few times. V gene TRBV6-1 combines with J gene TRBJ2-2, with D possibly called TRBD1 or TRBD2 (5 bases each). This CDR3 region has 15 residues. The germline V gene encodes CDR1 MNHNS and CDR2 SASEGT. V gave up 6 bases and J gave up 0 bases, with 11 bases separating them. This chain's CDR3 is CASRRGASNTGELFF. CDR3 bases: TGTGCCAGCAGGAGGGGCGCCTCGAACACCGGGGAGCTGTTTTTT.

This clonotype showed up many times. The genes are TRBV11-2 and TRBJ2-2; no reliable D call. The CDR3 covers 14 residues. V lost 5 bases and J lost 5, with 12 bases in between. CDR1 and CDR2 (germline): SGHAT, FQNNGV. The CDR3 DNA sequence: TGTGCCAGCAGCCCCGGGCCTCCGACCGGGGAGCTGTTTTTT. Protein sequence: CASSPGPPTGELFF.

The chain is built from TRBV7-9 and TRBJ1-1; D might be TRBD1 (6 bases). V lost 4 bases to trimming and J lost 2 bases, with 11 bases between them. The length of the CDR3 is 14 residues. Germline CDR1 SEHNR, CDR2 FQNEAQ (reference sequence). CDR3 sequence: CASSSWTDNTEAFF. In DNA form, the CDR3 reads TGTGCCAGCAGCTCCTGGACAGACAACACTGAAGCTTTCTTT.

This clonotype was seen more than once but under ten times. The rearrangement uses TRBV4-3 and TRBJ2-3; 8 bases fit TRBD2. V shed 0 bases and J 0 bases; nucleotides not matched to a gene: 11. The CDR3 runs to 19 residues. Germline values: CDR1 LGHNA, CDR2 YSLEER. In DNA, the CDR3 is TGCGCCAGCAGCCAAGAATTAGGCGGGAGGATGGGGAGCACAGATACGCAGTATTTT. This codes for CASSQELGGRMGSTDTQYF.

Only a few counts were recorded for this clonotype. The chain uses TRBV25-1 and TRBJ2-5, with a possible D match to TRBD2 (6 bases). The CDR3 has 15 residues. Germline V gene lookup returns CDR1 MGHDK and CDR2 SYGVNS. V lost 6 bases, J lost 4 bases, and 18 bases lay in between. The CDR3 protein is CASRGGLIGRETQYF. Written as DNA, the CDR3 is TGTGCCAGCAGGGGGGGTCTCATCGGACGAGAGACCCAGTACTTC.

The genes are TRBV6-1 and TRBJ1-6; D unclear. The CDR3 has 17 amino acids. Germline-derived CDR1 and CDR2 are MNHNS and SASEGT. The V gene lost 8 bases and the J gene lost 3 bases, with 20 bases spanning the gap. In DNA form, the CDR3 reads TGTGCCAGCCTTGGGAACCCCGCGGGAAGCTATAATTCACCCCTCCACTTT. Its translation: CASLGNPAGSYNSPLHF.

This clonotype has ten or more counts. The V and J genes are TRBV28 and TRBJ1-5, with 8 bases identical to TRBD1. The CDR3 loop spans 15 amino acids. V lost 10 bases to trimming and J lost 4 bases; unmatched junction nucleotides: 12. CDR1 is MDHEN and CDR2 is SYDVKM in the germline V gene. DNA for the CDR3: TGTGCCATCCTACCAGGACAGGGAGGGAATCAGCCCCAGCATTTT. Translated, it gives CAILPGQGGNQPQHF.

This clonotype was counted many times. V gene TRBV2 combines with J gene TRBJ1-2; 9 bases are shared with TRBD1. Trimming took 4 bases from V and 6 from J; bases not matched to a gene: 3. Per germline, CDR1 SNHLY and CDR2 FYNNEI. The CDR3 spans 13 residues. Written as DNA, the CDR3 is TGTGCCAGCAGTGTCCGGGACAGGGATGGCTACACCTTC. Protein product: CASSVRDRDGYTF. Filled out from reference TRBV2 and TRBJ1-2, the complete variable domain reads EPEVTQTPSHQVTQMGQEVILRCVPISNHLYFYWYRQILGQKVEFLVSFYNNEISEKSEIFDDQFSVERPDGSNFTLKIRSTKLEDSAMYFCASSVRDRDGYTFGSGTRLTVV.

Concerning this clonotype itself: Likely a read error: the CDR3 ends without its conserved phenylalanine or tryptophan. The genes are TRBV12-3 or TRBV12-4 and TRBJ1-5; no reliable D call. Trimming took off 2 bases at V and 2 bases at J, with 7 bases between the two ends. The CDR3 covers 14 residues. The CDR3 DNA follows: TGTGCCAGCAGTTTATTAAGGGGCAATCAGCCCCAGCATTTG. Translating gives CASSLLRGNQPQHL.

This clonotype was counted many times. Here the CDR3 DNA reads TGTGCCAGCAGTTCCCCGAACCTGGATCAGCCCCAGCATTTT. Translation gives CASSSPNLDQPQHF. V gene TRBV6-5 combines with J gene TRBJ1-5; D unresolved. CDR1 MNHEY and CDR2 SVGAGI come from the germline V gene. V was pared by 4 bases and J by 5 bases, with 12 bases between. This CDR3 region has 14 residues.

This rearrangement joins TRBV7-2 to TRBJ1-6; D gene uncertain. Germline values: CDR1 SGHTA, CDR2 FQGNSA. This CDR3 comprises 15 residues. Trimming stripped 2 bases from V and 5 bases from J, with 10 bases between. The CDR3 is CASSLLIRDNSPLHF. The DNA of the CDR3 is TGTGCCAGCAGCTTACTGATTAGGGATAATTCACCCCTCCACTTT.

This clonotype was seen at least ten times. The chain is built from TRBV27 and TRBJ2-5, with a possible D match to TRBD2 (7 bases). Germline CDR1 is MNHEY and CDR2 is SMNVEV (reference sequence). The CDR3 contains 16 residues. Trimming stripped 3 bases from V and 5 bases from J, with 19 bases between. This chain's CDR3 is CASSFVGGGPKETQYF. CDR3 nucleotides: TGTGCCAGCAGTTTCGTGGGGGGGGGCCCAAAGGAGACCCAGTACTTC.

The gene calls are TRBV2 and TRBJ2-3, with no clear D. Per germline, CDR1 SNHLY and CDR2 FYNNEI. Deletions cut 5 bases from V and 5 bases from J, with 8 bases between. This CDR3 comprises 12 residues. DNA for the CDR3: TGTGCCAGCAGTTCCCAGCTAGATACGCAGTATTTT. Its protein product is CASSSQLDTQYF.

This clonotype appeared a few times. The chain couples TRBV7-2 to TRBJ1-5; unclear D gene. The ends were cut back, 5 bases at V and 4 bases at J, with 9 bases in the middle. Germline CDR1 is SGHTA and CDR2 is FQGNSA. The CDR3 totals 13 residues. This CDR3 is CASSATSNQPQHF. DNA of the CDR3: TGTGCCAGCAGCGCTACATCTAATCAGCCCCAGCATTTT. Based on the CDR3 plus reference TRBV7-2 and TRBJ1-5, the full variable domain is GAGVSQSPSNKVTEKGKDVELRCDPISGHTALYWYRQSLGQGLEFLIYFQGNSAPDKSGLPSDRFSAERTGGSVSTLTIQRTQQEDSAVYLCASSATSNQPQHFGDGTRLSIL.

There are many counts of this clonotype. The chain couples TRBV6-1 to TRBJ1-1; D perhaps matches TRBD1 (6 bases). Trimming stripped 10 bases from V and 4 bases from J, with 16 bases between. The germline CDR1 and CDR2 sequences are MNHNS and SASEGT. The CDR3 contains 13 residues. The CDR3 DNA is TGTGCCACCAAGGAGGGGGAGGGCACTGAAGCTTTCTTT. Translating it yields CATKEGEGTEAFF.